This TCR beta chain was profiled in a study of T cell changes during pregnancy in multiple sclerosis. V lost 6 bases to trimming and J lost 0 bases; unmatched junction nucleotides: 7. Germline CDR1 is SNHLY and CDR2 is FYNNEI. This CDR3 region has 16 residues. Assay used: immunoSEQ multiplex PCR; TCRdb lists only in-frame clones, some missing. The repertoire includes around 95,000 clones, around 93% of them detected once, and more than 1.5% sits in the top ten. The chain has TRBV2 and TRBJ2-1; the match to TRBD2 covers 8 bases. Sequenced here: peripheral blood, sampled after pregnancy. This receptor was obtained from a female donor with multiple sclerosis, enrolled in a pregnancy study. CDR3 coding DNA: TGTGCCAGCAGAGAAACCCGGGAGGGCTCCTACAATGAGCAGTTCTTC. This translates into CASRETREGSYNEQFF.